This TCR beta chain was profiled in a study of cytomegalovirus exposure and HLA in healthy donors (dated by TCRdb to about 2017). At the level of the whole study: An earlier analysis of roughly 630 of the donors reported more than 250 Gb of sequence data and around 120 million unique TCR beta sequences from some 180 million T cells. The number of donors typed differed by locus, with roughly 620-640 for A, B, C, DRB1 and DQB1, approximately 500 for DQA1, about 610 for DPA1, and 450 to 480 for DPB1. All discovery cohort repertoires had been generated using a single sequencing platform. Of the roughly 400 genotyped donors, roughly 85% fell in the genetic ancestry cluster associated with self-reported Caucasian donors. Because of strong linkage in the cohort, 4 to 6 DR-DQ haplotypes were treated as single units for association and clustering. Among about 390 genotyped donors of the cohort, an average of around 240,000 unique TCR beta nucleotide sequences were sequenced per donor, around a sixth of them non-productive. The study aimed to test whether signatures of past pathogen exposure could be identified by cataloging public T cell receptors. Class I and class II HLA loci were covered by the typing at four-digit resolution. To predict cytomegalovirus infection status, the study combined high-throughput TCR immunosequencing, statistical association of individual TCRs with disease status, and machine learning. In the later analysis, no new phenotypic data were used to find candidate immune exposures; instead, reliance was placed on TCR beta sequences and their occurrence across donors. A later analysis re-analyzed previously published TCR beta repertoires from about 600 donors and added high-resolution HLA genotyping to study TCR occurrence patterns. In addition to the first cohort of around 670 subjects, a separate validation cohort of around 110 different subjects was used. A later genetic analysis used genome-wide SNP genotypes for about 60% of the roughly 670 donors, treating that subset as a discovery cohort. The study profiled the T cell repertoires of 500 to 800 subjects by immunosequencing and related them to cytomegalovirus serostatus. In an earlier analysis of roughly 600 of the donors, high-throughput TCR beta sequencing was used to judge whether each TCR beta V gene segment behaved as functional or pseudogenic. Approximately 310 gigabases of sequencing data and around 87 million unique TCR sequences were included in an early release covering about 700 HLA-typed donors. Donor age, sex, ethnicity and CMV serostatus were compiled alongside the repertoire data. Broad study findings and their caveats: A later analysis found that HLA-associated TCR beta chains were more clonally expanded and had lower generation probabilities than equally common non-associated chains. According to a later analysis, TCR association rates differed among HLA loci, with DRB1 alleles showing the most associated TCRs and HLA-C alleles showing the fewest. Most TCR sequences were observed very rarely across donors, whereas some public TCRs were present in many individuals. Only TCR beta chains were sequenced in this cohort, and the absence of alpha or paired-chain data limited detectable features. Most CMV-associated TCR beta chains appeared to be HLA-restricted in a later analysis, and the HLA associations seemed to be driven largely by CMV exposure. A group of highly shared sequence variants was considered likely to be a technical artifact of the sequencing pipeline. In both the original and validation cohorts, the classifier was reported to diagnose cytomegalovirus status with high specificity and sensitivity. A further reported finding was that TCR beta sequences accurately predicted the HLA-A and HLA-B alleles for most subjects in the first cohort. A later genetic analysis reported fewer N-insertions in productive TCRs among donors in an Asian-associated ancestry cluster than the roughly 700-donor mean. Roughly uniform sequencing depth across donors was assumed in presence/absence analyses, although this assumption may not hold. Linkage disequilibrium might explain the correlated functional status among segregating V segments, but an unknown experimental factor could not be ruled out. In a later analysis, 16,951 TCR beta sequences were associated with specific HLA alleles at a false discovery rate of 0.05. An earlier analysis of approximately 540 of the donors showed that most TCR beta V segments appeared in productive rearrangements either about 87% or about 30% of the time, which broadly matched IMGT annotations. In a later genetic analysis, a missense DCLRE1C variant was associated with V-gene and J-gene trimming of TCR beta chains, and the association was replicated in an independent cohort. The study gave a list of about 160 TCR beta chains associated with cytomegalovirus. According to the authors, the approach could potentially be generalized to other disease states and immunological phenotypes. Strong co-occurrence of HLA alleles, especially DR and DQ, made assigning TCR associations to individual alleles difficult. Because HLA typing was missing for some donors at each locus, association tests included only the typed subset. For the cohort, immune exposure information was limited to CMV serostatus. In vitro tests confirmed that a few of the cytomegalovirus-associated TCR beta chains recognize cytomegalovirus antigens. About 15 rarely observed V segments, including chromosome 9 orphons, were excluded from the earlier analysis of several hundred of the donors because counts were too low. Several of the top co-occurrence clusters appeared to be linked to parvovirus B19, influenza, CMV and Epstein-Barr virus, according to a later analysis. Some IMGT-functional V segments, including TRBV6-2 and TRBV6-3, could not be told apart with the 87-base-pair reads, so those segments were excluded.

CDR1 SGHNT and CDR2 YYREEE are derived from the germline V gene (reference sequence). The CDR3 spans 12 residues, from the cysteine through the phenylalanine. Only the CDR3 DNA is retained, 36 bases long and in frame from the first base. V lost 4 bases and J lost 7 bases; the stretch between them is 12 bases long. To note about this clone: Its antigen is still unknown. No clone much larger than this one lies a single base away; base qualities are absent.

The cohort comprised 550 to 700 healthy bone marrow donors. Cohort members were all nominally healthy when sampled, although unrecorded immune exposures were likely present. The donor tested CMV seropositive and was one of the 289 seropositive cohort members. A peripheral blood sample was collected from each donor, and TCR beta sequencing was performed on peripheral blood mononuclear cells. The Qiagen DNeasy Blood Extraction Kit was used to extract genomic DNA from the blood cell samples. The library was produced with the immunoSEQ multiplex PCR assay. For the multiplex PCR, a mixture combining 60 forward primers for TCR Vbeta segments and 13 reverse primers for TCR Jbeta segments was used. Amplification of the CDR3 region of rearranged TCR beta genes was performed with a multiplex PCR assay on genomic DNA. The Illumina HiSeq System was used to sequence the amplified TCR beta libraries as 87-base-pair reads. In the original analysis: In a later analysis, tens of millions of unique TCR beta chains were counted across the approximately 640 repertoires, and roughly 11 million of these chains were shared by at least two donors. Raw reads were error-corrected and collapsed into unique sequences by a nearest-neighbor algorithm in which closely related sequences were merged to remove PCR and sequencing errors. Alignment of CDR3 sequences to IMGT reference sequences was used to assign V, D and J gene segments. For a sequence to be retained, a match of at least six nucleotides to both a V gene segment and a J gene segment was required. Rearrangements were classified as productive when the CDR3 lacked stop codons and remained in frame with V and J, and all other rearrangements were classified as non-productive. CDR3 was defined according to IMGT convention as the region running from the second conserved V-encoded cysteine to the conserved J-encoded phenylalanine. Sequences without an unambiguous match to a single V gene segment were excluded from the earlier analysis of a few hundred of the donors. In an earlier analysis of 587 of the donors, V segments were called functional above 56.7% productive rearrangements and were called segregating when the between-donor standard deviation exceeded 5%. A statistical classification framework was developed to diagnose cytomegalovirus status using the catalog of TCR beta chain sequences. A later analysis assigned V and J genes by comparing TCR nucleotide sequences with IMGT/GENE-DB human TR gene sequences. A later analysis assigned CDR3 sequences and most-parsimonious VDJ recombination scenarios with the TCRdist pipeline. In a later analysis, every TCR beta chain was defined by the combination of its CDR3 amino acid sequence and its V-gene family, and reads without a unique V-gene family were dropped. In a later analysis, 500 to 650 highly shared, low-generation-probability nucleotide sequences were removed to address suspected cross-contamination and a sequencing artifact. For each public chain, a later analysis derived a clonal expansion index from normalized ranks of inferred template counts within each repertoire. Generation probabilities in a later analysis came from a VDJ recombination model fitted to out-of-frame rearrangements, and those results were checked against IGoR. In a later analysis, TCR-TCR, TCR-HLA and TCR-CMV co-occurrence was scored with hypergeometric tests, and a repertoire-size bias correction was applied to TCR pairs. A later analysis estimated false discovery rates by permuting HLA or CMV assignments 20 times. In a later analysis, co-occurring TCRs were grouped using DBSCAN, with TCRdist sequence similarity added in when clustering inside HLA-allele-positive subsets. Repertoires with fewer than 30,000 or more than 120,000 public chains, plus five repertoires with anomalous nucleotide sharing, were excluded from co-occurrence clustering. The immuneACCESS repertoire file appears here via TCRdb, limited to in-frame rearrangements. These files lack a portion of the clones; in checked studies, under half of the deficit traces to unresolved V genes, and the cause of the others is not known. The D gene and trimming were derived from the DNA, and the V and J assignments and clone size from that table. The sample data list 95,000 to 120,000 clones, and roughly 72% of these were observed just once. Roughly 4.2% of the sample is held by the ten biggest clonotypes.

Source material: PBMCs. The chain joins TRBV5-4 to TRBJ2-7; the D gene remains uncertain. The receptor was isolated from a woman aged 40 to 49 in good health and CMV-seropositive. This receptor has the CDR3 CASSQAFWEQYF. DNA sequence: TGTGCCAGCAGCCAGGCGTTCTGGGAGCAGTACTTC.